This TCR beta chain was obtained from a study of cytomegalovirus exposure and HLA in healthy donors. Study-wide results and caveats: Across donors, most TCRs were seen rarely, yet some public ones were widespread. The authors listed around 150 TCR beta chains as cytomegalovirus-associated.

Measured with immunoSEQ multiplex PCR; TCRdb has only the in-frame clones, and not every one. This sample has roughly 130,000 clones, with about nine tenths found just once. Germline lookup yields CDR1 KGHSH and CDR2 LQKENI. CDR3 size: 15 residues. The V segment lost 3 bases and the J segment 4 bases; nucleotides outside the gene matches: 7. Concerning this clone: What it binds is not known.

Sequencing was carried out using PBMCs. The chain employs TRBV18 and TRBJ2-7; 9 positions agree with TRBD2. The TCR comes from a man aged 18 to 29 in good health and CMV-seronegative. DNA of the CDR3: TGTGCCAGCTCACCGAGCGGGGGGCTGTTTTACGAGCAGTACTTC. Its protein is CASSPSGGLFYEQYF.